This TCR beta chain was sequenced during a study of blood T cell repertoires in COVID-19. Turning to the study itself: Samples of COVID-19 (acute and convalescent) were obtained from the United States, Italy and Spain. Sample material is recorded as cDNA or gDNA derived from T cells, B-cell-depleted T cells, or PBMCs.

Authors' processing steps: Reference gene primer amplification gave nucleated cell count estimates. Some clones are missing from TCRdb's copy, which holds only in-frame ones; the method was immunoSEQ multiplex PCR. That table supplies the V and J calls and clone size; D and trimming were determined from the DNA. The sample comprises roughly 230,000 clones, approximately 82% of which are singletons, and 8.6% rests with the top ten. CDR3 length equals 14 residues. CDR1 and CDR2 (germline): SGHNT, YYREEE (reference sequence). With V trimmed by 3 bases and J by 3 bases, 5 bases remained unmatched. The sample consisted of peripheral blood. The TCR originated in a man aged 35-49 years with active or convalescent COVID-19. The V call is TRBV5-4, the J call TRBJ2-7; 8 positions agree with TRBD1. The CDR3 DNA is TGTGCCAGCAGCTCCGGGACAGGCTTCTACGAGCAGTACTTC. Amino acids: CASSSGTGFYEQYF.